This note documents a single T cell receptor beta chain sequence. Data came from immunoSEQ multiplex PCR; TCRdb stores just in-frame clones and leaves some out. The sample holds roughly 260,000 clones, about 87% seen once. The data derive from a study of blood T cell repertoires in COVID-19. Study details: Researchers got acute and convalescent COVID-19 samples from the United States, Italy and Spain. Sample material is recorded as cDNA or gDNA derived from T cells, B-cell-depleted T cells, or PBMCs.

The V and J ends lost 2 bases and 8 bases, in that order; junction bases with no gene match: 10. The CDR3 contains 16 residues. Germline V lookup: CDR1 MNHEY, CDR2 SMNVEV (reference sequence). Sequencing was carried out using peripheral blood. This sequence originates from a woman aged 45-65 years with acute or convalescent COVID-19. V gene TRBV27 combines with J gene TRBJ2-1, with TRBD2 matching 9 bases. The CDR3 reads CASSLTATSGLYEQFF. In DNA, the CDR3 is TGTGCCAGCAGTTTAACCGCCACTAGCGGGCTCTATGAGCAGTTCTTC.